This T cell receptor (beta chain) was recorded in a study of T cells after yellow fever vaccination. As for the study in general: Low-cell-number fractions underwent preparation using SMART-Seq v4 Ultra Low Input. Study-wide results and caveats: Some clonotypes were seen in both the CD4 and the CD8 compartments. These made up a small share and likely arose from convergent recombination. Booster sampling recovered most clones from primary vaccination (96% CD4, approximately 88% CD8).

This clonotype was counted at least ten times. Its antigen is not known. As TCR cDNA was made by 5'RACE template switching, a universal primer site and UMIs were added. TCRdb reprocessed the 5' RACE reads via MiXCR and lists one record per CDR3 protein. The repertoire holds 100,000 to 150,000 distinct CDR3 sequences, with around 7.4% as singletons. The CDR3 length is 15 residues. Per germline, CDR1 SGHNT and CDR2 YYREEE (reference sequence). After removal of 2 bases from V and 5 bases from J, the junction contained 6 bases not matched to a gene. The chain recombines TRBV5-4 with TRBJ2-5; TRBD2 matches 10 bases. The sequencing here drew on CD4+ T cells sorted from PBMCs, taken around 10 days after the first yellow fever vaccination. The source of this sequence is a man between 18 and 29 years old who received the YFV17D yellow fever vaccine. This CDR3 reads CASSLSSGGRETQYF. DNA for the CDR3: TGTGCCAGCAGCTTATCTAGCGGGGGAAGGGAGACCCAGTACTTC.